Below, 26 T cell receptor beta chains from the same sample are listed, as sequenced in a study of blood T cell repertoires in COVID-19. Generated by immunoSEQ multiplex PCR, the TCRdb table keeps only in-frame clones and is missing some. The table shows about 74,000 clones, with 85% to 90% occurring only once. The sample taken for sequencing was peripheral blood. Receptors originate from a woman of 80 years or more with active or convalescent COVID-19.

The rearrangement links TRBV2 to TRBJ1-3, with D unresolved. Germline values: CDR1 SNHLY, CDR2 FYNNEI. This CDR3 comprises 14 residues. Trimming took off 3 bases at V and 8 bases at J, with 14 bases between the two ends. The CDR3 loop reads CASSDRWGGDTIYF. In DNA form, the CDR3 reads TGTGCCAGCAGTGACCGGTGGGGAGGCGACACCATATATTTT. Full variable domain (rest looked up from reference TRBV2 and TRBJ1-3): EPEVTQTPSHQVTQMGQEVILRCVPISNHLYFYWYRQILGQKVEFLVSFYNNEISEKSEIFDDQFSVERPDGSNFTLKIRSTKLEDSAMYFCASSDRWGGDTIYFGEGSWLTVV.

This chain joins TRBV18 and TRBJ2-1, with D unresolved. Germline V CDR1 and CDR2: KGHSH, LQKENI. V was cut by 0 bases and J by 0 bases, with 9 bases left in between. The CDR3 has 16 amino acids. The CDR3 sequence: CASSPPSGFSYNEQFF. Here the CDR3 DNA reads TGTGCCAGCTCACCACCGTCCGGGTTCTCCTACAATGAGCAGTTCTTC.

The chain joins TRBV3-1 (or the pseudogene TRBV3-2) to TRBJ2-7, with TRBD2 matching 12 bases. Trimming at V came to 1 base and at J to 6 bases, leaving 7 bases not matched to a gene. This CDR3 has 16 residues. Germline V gives CDR1 LGHDT, CDR2 YNNKEL (reference sequence). The CDR3 here is CASSQVLPSGGAEQYF. CDR3 DNA sequence: TGTGCCAGCAGCCAAGTTCTTCCTAGCGGGGGGGCCGAGCAGTACTTC.

In its sample, this clone was seen a few times. The gene calls are TRBV9 and TRBJ1-1, with 7 bases matching TRBD1. The germline V gene has CDR1 SGDLS and CDR2 YYNGEE. V was clipped by 4 bases and J by 0 bases; unmatched bases: 6. This CDR3 is built from 15 residues. CDR3 sequence: CASSPRGQLNTEAFF. CDR3 bases: TGTGCCAGCAGCCCACGGGGACAGTTGAACACTGAAGCTTTCTTT.

The CDR3 protein is CATSRDLGQGKDEQYF. The CDR3 DNA is TGTGCCACCAGCAGAGATCTGGGACAGGGCAAGGACGAGCAGTACTTC. The V and J genes are TRBV15 and TRBJ2-7, with TRBD1 matching 9 bases. The germline V gene encodes CDR1 LNHNV and CDR2 YYDKDF (reference sequence). The CDR3 totals 16 residues. After removal of 0 bases from V and 5 bases from J, the junction contained 8 bases not matched to a gene.

This chain joins TRBV18 and TRBJ2-3, with D perhaps TRBD1 (6 bases). Germline V gene lookup returns CDR1 KGHSH and CDR2 LQKENI. V lost 3 bases and J lost 5, with 6 bases in between. The CDR3 loop spans 12 amino acids. CDR3 residues: CASSPDRDTQYF. The CDR3 bases are TGTGCCAGCTCACCGGACAGAGATACGCAGTATTTT.

J is TRBJ2-5 and V is TRBV25-1; D not resolved. The CDR3 runs 14 residues. Germline V gene sequence: CDR1 MGHDK, CDR2 SYGVNS. Trimming took off 2 bases at V and 5 bases at J, with 12 bases between the two ends. Written as DNA, the CDR3 is TGTGCCAGCAGTGAAGTAGAGGCTTTGGAGACCCAGTACTTC. Translation gives CASSEVEALETQYF.

This clone came up once. J is TRBJ1-1 and V is TRBV2; no definite D call. Germline CDR1 is SNHLY and CDR2 is FYNNEI. The CDR3 consists of 13 residues. The V and J ends lost 4 bases and 2 bases respectively, with 8 bases between them. The CDR3 DNA reads TGTGCCAGCAGTGGCGGGGTTAACACTGAAGCTTTCTTT. Its protein is CASSGGVNTEAFF. Full variable domain (missing parts from reference TRBV2 and TRBJ1-1): EPEVTQTPSHQVTQMGQEVILRCVPISNHLYFYWYRQILGQKVEFLVSFYNNEISEKSEIFDDQFSVERPDGSNFTLKIRSTKLEDSAMYFCASSGGVNTEAFFGQGTRLTVV.

The V gene is TRBV11-3, the J gene TRBJ2-7; tentative D call: TRBD1 (6 bases). CDR1 is SGHNT and CDR2 is YENEEA in the germline V gene. The germline V and J ends were trimmed by 8 bases and 4 bases, with 9 bases remaining between them. CDR3 length: 11 residues. The CDR3 loop reads CASGTGYEQYF. Here the CDR3 DNA reads TGTGCCAGCGGCACAGGGTACGAGCAGTACTTC.

This rearrangement joins TRBV5-6 to TRBJ2-5, with D uncertain. The length of the CDR3 is 14 residues. The V and J ends lost 0 bases and 4 bases respectively, with 10 bases between them. Germline V lookup: CDR1 SGHDT, CDR2 YYEEEE. CDR3 sequence (DNA): TGTGCCAGCAGCTTGGTAAGGAGTACAGAGACCCAGTACTTC. This gives the protein CASSLVRSTETQYF.

The chain joins TRBV4-1 to TRBJ2-1, with 10 bases matching TRBD1. J gave up 7 bases and V 4 bases, and 4 bases lay outside the gene matches. Germline V gene sequence: CDR1 MGHRA, CDR2 YSYEKL. This CDR3 comprises 14 residues. CDR3 residues: CASSRGQGYNEQFF. The CDR3, as DNA: TGCGCCAGCAGCCGGGGACAGGGGTATAATGAGCAGTTCTTC.

The CDR3 is CASSPDSNEKLFF. For the CDR3, the DNA is TGTGCCAGCAGCCCCGACAGTAATGAAAAACTGTTTTTT. The V gene is TRBV5-5, the J gene TRBJ1-4; weak D call: TRBD1 (5 bases). The CDR3 is 13 residues long. V was trimmed by 4 bases and J by 4 bases, leaving 8 bases between them. The germline CDR1 and CDR2 sequences are SGHKS and YYEKEE (reference sequence).

The J gene is TRBJ1-5, the V gene TRBV19; 9 bases align to TRBD1. The length of the CDR3 is 13 residues. Germline CDR1 LNHDA, CDR2 SQIVND (reference sequence). The V and J ends lost 5 bases and 7 bases, in that order; junction bases with no gene match: 3. CDR3 coding DNA: TGTGCCAGTAGTGGGACAGGGTTGCAGCCCCAGCATTTT. It yields the protein CASSGTGLQPQHF.

The rearrangement joins TRBV6-5 to TRBJ1-1, with a tentative D call TRBD1 (6 bases). This CDR3 comprises 15 residues. Looked up from germline, CDR1 is MNHEY and CDR2 is SVGAGI. V was trimmed by 5 bases and J by 6 bases, leaving 19 bases between them. The CDR3 sequence: CASSRDNPYIPEAFF. CDR3 coding DNA: TGTGCCAGCAGTCGGGACAATCCCTATATTCCTGAAGCTTTCTTT.

V gene TRBV6-5 combines with J gene TRBJ1-2; TRBD1 matches at 11 bases. J was trimmed by 4 bases and V by 2 bases; bases with no gene match: 3. The CDR3 spans 15 residues. The germline V gene encodes CDR1 MNHEY and CDR2 SVGAGI. CDR3 loop: CASSYLGTGGYGYTF. The CDR3 nucleotides read TGTGCCAGCAGTTACCTCGGGACAGGGGGCTATGGCTACACCTTC.

This clone was counted between two and nine times. One end of the junction fails to match germline, which may point to a read error. The V and J genes are TRBV12-3 or TRBV12-4 and TRBJ1-6; D remains ambiguous. The CDR3 spans 12 residues. In nucleotides, the CDR3 is TGTGCCAGCAGCTCCGATAATTCACCCCTCCACTTT. This gives the protein CASSSDNSPLHF.

This clone showed up just a few times. The gene calls are TRBV4-1 and TRBJ2-7, with 9 bases fitting TRBD1. The CDR3 loop spans 15 amino acids. Per germline, CDR1 MGHRA and CDR2 YSYEKL. Germline trimming cut 1 base from V and 6 bases from J; bases unmatched to any gene: 7. The CDR3 nucleotides are TGCGCCAGCAGCCAAGGCTTGGGACAGGGAAGCGAGCAGTACTTC. This encodes CASSQGLGQGSEQYF.

The chain uses TRBV7-6 and TRBJ2-7; tentative D call: TRBD2 (5 bases). Looked up from germline, CDR1 is SGHVS and CDR2 is FNYEAQ. The CDR3 extends over 17 amino acids. The V and J ends lost 2 bases and 0 bases respectively, with 17 bases between them. Here the CDR3 reads CASSLTTTSGRSYEQYF. The CDR3 region has the DNA TGTGCCAGCAGCTTAACGACTACCAGCGGTCGCTCCTACGAGCAGTACTTC.

This clone occurred once. The CDR3 nucleotides read TGTGCCAGCAGCTTCCTTCTAGCGGGAGGACGCGATGAGCAGTTCTTC. Translated, it gives CASSFLLAGGRDEQFF. The chain links TRBV7-9 to TRBJ2-1, with TRBD2 identical over 11 bases. Per the germline V gene, CDR1 is SEHNR and CDR2 is FQNEAQ (reference sequence). The J segment lost 8 bases and the V segment lost 3 bases, leaving 9 bases of the junction unmatched. This CDR3 comprises 16 residues.

The chain is built from TRBV7-8 and TRBJ2-3, with D tentatively TRBD2 (5 bases). This CDR3 has 16 amino acids. V was cut by 3 bases and J by 2 bases, with 15 bases left in between. CDR1 and CDR2 from the germline V gene are SGHVS and FQNEAQ. This CDR3 reads CASSLHPSTNTDTQYF. The CDR3 region has the DNA TGTGCCAGCAGCTTGCACCCGTCGACTAACACAGATACGCAGTATTTT.

J is TRBJ1-1 and V is TRBV7-2; D is unclear. The CDR3 is made up of 14 amino acids. CDR1 and CDR2 (germline): SGHTA, FQGNSA. V was cut by 2 bases and J by 0 bases, with 7 bases left in between. CDR3 sequence: CASSLSAMNTEAFF. CDR3 nucleotides: TGTGCCAGCAGCTTATCCGCGATGAACACTGAAGCTTTCTTT.

The V call is TRBV5-4, the J call TRBJ2-5; 7 bases are a match to TRBD1. The V and J ends lost 4 bases and 2 bases, in that order; junction bases with no gene match: 5. The CDR3 length is 14 residues. Germline V gives CDR1 SGHNT, CDR2 YYREEE (reference sequence). CDR3 sequence reads: CASSAQGLQETQYF. CDR3 sequence (DNA): TGTGCCAGCAGCGCACAGGGGTTACAAGAGACCCAGTACTTC. The full variable domain, its missing parts supplied by reference TRBV5-4 and TRBJ2-5, is ETGVTQSPTHLIKTRGQQVTLRCSSQSGHNTVSWYQQALGQGPQFIFQYYREEENGRGNFPPRFSGLQFPNYSSELNVNALELDDSALYLCASSAQGLQETQYFGPGTRLLVL.

The gene calls are TRBV7-3 and TRBJ1-1; the D gene is possibly TRBD1 (5 bases). The CDR3 has 13 amino acids. Trimming removed 2 bases at V and 4 bases at J, with 8 bases between. Germline values: CDR1 SGHTA, CDR2 FQGTGA. CDR3 sequence reads: CASSLQGRTEAFF. CDR3 DNA sequence: TGTGCCAGCAGCTTACAGGGTCGCACTGAAGCTTTCTTT.

This rearrangement joins TRBV29-1 to TRBJ2-5; 11 bases map to TRBD2. Germline-derived CDR1 and CDR2 are SQVTM and ANQGSEA. The CDR3 loop spans 14 amino acids. Trimming cost V 7 bases and J 5 bases; bases outside gene matches: 9. CDR3: CSGNQLAGDETQYF. In DNA form, the CDR3 reads TGCAGCGGCAACCAACTAGCGGGGGATGAGACCCAGTACTTC.

This chain joins TRBV5-1 and TRBJ2-3; D possibly corresponds to TRBD1 (6 bases). Trimming took 0 bases from V and 3 from J, leaving 11 bases between them. Germline CDR1 SGHRS, CDR2 YFSETQ. This CDR3 is built from 15 residues. CDR3 DNA sequence: TGCGCCAGCAGCTTGGTTGGCAGGGGAACAGATACGCAGTATTTT. This gives the protein CASSLVGRGTDTQYF.

The genes are TRBV15 and TRBJ1-3; TRBD1 matches at 7 bases. V was clipped by 5 bases and J by 0 bases; unmatched bases: 1. This CDR3 comprises 14 residues. Germline-derived CDR1 and CDR2 are LNHNV and YYDKDF (reference sequence). This chain's CDR3 is CATSDRASGNTIYF. CDR3 DNA: TGTGCCACCAGCGACAGGGCCTCTGGAAACACCATATATTTT.